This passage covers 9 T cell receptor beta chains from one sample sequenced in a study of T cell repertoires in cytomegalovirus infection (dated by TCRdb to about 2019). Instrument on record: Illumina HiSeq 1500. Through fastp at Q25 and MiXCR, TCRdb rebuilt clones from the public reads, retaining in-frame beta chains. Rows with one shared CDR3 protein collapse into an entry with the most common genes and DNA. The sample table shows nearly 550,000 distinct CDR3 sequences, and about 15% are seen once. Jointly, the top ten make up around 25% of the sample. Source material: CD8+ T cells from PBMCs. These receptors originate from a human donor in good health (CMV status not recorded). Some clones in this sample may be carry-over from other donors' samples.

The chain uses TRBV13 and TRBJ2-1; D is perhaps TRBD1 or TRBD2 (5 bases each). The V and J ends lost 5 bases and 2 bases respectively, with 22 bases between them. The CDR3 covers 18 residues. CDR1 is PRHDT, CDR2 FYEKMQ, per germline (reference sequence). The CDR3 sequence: CASSINRLGRDPYNEQFF. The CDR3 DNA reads TGTGCCAGCAGCATCAACCGGTTGGGACGAGACCCCTACAATGAGCAGTTCTTC.

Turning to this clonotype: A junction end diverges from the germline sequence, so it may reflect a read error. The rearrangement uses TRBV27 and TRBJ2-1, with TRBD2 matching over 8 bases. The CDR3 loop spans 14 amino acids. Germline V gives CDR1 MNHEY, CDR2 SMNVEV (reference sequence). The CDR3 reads CASSLGLGMNEQLF. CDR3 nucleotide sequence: TGTGCCAGCAGTTTGGGACTAGGGATGAATGAGCAGTTATTC.

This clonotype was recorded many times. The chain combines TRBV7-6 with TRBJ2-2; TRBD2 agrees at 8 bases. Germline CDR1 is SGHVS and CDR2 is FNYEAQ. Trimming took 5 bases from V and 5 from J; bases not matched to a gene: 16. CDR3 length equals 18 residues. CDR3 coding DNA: TGTGCCAGCAGCCCTCGTGTAGCGGGAACCCCCATTACCGGGGAGCTGTTTTTT. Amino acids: CASSPRVAGTPITGELFF. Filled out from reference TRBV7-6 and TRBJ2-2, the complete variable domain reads GAGVSQSPRYKVTKRGQDVALRCDPISGHVSLYWYRQALGQGPEFLTYFNYEAQQDKSGLPNDRFSAERPEGSISTLTIQRTEQRDSAMYRCASSPRVAGTPITGELFFGEGSRLTVL.

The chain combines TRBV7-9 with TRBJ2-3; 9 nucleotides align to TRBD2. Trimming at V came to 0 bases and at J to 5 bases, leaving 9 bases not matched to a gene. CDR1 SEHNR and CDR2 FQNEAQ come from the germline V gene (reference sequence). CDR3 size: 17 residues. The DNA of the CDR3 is TGTGCCAGCAGCTTAGCGGAGGCGGGAGGGCCGAGAGATACGCAGTATTTT. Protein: CASSLAEAGGPRDTQYF.

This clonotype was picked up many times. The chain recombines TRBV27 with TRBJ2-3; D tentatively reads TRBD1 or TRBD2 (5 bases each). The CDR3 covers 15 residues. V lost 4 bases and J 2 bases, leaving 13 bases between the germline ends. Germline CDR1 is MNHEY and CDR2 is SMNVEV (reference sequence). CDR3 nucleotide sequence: TGTGCCAGCAGTTCCTCGAGGGACCCCACAGATACGCAGTATTTT. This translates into CASSSSRDPTDTQYF.

The CDR3 spells CASSWNPGTSGGAGETQYF. As DNA, the CDR3 is TGTGCCAGCAGCTGGAACCCCGGGACTAGCGGGGGGGCCGGAGAGACCCAGTACTTC. The chain recombines TRBV7-6 with TRBJ2-5; 16 bases align to TRBD2. Germline CDR1 is SGHVS and CDR2 is FNYEAQ. The V gene end was trimmed by 4 bases and the J gene end by 4 bases; junction bases not matched to a gene: 12. The CDR3 has 19 amino acids.

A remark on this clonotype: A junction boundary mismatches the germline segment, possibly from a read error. Here the CDR3 reads CASSLDPGSYTEQFF. The CDR3 coding sequence is TGTGCCAGCAGCTTGGATCCGGGGTCGTACACTGAGCAGTTCTTC. The V gene is TRBV5-5, the J gene TRBJ2-1, with TRBD2 as a possible D gene (5 bases). This CDR3 spans 15 amino acids. CDR1 and CDR2 (germline): SGHKS, YYEKEE (reference sequence).

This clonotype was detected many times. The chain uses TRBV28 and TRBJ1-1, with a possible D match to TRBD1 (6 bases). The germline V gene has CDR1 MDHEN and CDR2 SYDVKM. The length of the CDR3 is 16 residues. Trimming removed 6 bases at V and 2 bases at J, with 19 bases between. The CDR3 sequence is CASSPLLGGRNTEAFF. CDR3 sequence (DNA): TGTGCCAGCAGCCCCCTATTAGGGGGTCGTAACACTGAAGCTTTCTTT.

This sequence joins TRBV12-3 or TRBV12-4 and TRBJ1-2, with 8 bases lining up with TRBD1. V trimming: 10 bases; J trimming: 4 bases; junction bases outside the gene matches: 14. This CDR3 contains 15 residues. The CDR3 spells CATYAGQGSGYGYTF. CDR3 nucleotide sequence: TGTGCCACCTACGCCGGACAGGGTTCAGGCTATGGCTACACCTTC.